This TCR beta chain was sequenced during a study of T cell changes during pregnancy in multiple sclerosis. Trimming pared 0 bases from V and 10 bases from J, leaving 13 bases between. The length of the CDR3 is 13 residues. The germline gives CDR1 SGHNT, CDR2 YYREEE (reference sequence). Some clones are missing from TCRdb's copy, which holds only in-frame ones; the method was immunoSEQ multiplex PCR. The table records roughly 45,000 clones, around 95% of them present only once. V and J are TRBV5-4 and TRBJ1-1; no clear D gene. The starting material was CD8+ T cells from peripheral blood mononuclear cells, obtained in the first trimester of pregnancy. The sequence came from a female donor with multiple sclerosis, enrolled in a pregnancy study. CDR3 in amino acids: CASSLGAGGRAFF. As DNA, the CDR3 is TGTGCCAGCAGCTTGGGGGCAGGTGGGAGAGCTTTCTTT. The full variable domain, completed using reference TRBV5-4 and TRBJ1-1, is ETGVTQSPTHLIKTRGQQVTLRCSSQSGHNTVSWYQQALGQGPQFIFQYYREEENGRGNFPPRFSGLQFPNYSSELNVNALELDDSALYLCASSLGAGGRAFFGQGTRLTVV.